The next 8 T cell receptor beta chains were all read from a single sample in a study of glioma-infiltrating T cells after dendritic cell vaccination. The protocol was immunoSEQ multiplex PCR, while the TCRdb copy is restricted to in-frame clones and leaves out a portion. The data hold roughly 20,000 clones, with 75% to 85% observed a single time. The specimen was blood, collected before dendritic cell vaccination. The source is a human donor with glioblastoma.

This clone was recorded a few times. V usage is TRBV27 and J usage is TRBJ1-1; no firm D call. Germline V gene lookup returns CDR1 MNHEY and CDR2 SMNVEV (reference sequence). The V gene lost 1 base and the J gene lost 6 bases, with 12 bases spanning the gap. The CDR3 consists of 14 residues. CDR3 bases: TGTGCCAGCAGTTTATACGGGGTGGGGTCTGAAGCTTTCTTT. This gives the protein CASSLYGVGSEAFF.

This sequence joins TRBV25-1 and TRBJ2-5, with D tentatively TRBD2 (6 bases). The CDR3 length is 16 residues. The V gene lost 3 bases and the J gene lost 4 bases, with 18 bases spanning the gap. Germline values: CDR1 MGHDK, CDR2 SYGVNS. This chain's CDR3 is CASSEGRWGSRETQYF. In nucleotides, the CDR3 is TGTGCCAGCAGTGAGGGGAGGTGGGGGAGCAGAGAGACCCAGTACTTC.

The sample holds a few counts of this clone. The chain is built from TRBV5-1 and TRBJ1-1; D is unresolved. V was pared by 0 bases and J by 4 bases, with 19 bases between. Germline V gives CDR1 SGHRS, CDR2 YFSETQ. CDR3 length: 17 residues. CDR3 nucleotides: TGCGCCAGCAGCTTGGGAGGATCTGGCACCCGCCCCACTGAAGCTTTCTTT. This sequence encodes CASSLGGSGTRPTEAFF.

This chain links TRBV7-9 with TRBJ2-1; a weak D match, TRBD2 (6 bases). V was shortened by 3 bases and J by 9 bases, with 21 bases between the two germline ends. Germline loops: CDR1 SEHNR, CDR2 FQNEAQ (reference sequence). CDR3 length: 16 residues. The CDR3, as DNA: TGTGCCAGCAGCTTCAAGACGGGAGCTCCGGACACTGAGCAGTTCTTC. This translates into CASSFKTGAPDTEQFF. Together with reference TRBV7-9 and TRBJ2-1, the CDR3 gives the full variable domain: DTGVSQNPRHKITKRGQNVTFRCDPISEHNRLYWYRQTLGQGPEFLTYFQNEAQLEKSRLLSDRFSAERPKGSFSTLEIQRTEQGDSAMYLCASSFKTGAPDTEQFFGPGTRLTVL.

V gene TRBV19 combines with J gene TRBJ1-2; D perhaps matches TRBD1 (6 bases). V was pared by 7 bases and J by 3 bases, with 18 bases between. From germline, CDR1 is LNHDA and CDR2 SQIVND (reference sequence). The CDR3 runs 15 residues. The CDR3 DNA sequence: TGTGCCAGTACCCTCCCGGGGCAGGGGTACTATGGCTACACCTTC. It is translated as CASTLPGQGYYGYTF.

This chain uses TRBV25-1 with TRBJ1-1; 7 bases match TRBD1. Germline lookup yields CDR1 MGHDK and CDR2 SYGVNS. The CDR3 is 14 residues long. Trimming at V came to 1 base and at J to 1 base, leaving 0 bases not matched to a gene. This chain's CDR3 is CASSEWDRNTEAFF. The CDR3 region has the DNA TGTGCCAGCAGTGAATGGGACAGGAACACTGAAGCTTTCTTT.

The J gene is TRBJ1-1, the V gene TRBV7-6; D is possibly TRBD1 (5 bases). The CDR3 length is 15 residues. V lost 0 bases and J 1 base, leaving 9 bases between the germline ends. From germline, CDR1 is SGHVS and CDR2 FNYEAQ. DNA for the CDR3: TGTGCCAGCAGCTTAGCGCGGGGACCGAACACTGAAGCTTTCTTT. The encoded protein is CASSLARGPNTEAFF.

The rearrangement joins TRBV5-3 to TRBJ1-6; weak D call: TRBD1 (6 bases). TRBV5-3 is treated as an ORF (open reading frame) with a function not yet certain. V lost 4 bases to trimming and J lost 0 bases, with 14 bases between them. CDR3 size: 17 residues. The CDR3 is CARSHSDRSSYNSPLHF. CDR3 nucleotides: TGTGCCAGAAGCCACAGCGACAGGAGCTCCTATAATTCACCCCTCCACTTT.